A single sample gave rise to the 30 T cell receptor beta chains below, sequenced in a study of blood T cell repertoires in COVID-19. Sequencing used immunoSEQ multiplex PCR; TCRdb keeps in-frame clones, though not all of them. The sample consists of 300,000 or so clones, around 86% of them appearing once. Sequenced input: peripheral blood. The receptor source for this set is a man over 45 with active or convalescent COVID-19.

In its sample, this clone was seen once. This chain uses TRBV18 with TRBJ1-5, with D uncertain. The V gene lost 3 bases and the J gene lost 0 bases, with 12 bases spanning the gap. Germline V CDR1 and CDR2: KGHSH, LQKENI. This CDR3 comprises 16 residues. The chain's CDR3 is CASSPGSGYSNQPQHF. The CDR3 DNA sequence: TGTGCCAGCTCACCGGGTTCGGGGTATAGCAATCAGCCCCAGCATTTT.

V and J are TRBV6-5 and TRBJ2-1, with 7 nucleotides matching TRBD1. Per germline, CDR1 MNHEY and CDR2 SVGAGI. This CDR3 has 13 amino acids. The junction had 6 bases not matched to a gene; V was cut back by 6 bases and J by 7 bases. CDR3 protein: CASSETGRNEQFF. As DNA, the CDR3 is TGTGCCAGCAGCGAGACAGGGCGGAATGAGCAGTTCTTC.

The chain is built from TRBV7-6 and TRBJ1-6, with a tentative D call TRBD1 (6 bases). Germline V gene sequence: CDR1 SGHVS, CDR2 FNYEAQ. The CDR3 is made up of 16 amino acids. V was cut by 5 bases and J by 8 bases, with 19 bases left in between. CDR3 residues: CASSPRGSGIDSPLHF. The CDR3 DNA reads as TGTGCCAGCAGCCCTAGGGGGTCAGGGATTGATTCACCCCTCCACTTT.

This clone has only a few counts. V and J are TRBV6-5 and TRBJ2-1; 7 nucleotides align to TRBD1. CDR3 length: 13 amino acids. Germline trimming cut 9 bases from V and 8 bases from J; bases unmatched to any gene: 10. Germline values: CDR1 MNHEY, CDR2 SVGAGI. The CDR3 bases are TGTGCCAGTGCTCGGCAGCAGGGGGATGAGCAGTTCTTC. Translation gives CASARQQGDEQFF.

This clone came up a few times. The J gene is TRBJ1-1, the V gene TRBV28; D possibly corresponds to TRBD1 (5 bases). There are 14 residues in the CDR3. The germline gives CDR1 MDHEN, CDR2 SYDVKM. The ends were cut back, 3 bases at V and 3 bases at J, with 11 bases in the middle. In DNA, the CDR3 is TGTGCCAGCAGTTTTTCCGGGGGTTACACTGAAGCTTTCTTT. Its protein is CASSFSGGYTEAFF.

The rearrangement links TRBV5-1 to TRBJ2-2, with D possibly being TRBD2 (5 bases). The CDR3 has 15 amino acids. The germline gives CDR1 SGHRS, CDR2 YFSETQ. Deletions cut 4 bases from V and 7 bases from J, with 17 bases between. The CDR3 loop reads CASSQSPLGVGELFF. The DNA of the CDR3 is TGCGCCAGCAGCCAATCCCCCCTCGGGGTCGGGGAGCTGTTTTTT.

This chain uses TRBV15 with TRBJ2-5, with 11 nucleotides matching TRBD2. Germline CDR1 reads LNHNV; CDR2 reads YYDKDF (reference sequence). Unmatched junction bases numbered 7, after V lost 2 bases and J lost 5 bases. The CDR3 sequence is 16 residues long. Here the CDR3 reads CATSRKTSGGPETQYF. DNA for the CDR3: TGTGCCACCAGCAGAAAAACTAGCGGGGGCCCGGAGACCCAGTACTTC.

This chain connects TRBV7-2 to TRBJ2-7, with 7 bases matching TRBD2. The ends lost 5 bases at V and 4 bases at J; junction bases unmatched: 5. CDR3 length: 13 residues. Per germline, CDR1 SGHTA and CDR2 FQGNSA. CDR3 region: CASSNDGGYEQYF. The CDR3 DNA reads as TGTGCCAGCAGCAACGACGGGGGGTACGAGCAGTACTTC. The full variable domain, rest sourced from reference TRBV7-2 and TRBJ2-7, is GAGVSQSPSNKVTEKGKDVELRCDPISGHTALYWYRQSLGQGLEFLIYFQGNSAPDKSGLPSDRFSAERTGGSVSTLTIQRTQQEDSAVYLCASSNDGGYEQYFGPGTRLTVT.

The V and J genes are TRBV7-2 and TRBJ1-1; TRBD1 is a possible D gene (6 bases). The germline V and J ends were trimmed by 2 bases and 4 bases, with 14 bases remaining between them. CDR3 length equals 15 residues. The germline CDR1 and CDR2 sequences are SGHTA and FQGNSA. CDR3 amino acids: CASSLSPTGPTEAFF. The CDR3 nucleotides read TGTGCCAGCAGCTTATCCCCTACAGGGCCCACTGAAGCTTTCTTT.

This chain links TRBV12-3 or TRBV12-4 with TRBJ2-2; D possibly corresponds to TRBD2 (6 bases). The CDR3 extends over 13 amino acids. Trimming pared 6 bases from V and 6 bases from J, leaving 11 bases between. The CDR3 sequence is CASRKLAPGELFF. The CDR3 DNA sequence: TGTGCCAGCAGAAAACTAGCTCCCGGGGAGCTGTTTTTT.

The chain is built from TRBV6-2 or TRBV6-3 and TRBJ2-5, with TRBD2 identical over 9 bases. Germline CDR1 is MNHEY and CDR2 is SVGEGT. Trimming removed 4 bases from V and 2 bases from J; junction bases left unmatched: 5. The CDR3 has 15 residues. This CDR3 is CASSLRLAAQETQYF. The CDR3 nucleotides read TGTGCCAGCAGTTTGAGACTAGCGGCGCAAGAGACCCAGTACTTC.

The chain is built from TRBV5-5 and TRBJ2-6, with D hard to call. V lost 10 bases, J lost 0 bases, and 8 bases lay in between. The germline CDR1 and CDR2 sequences are SGHKS and YYEKEE (reference sequence). The CDR3 runs to 13 residues. The CDR3 protein is CACKPSGANVLTF. The CDR3 DNA follows: TGTGCCTGCAAGCCCTCTGGGGCCAACGTCCTGACTTTC.

The chain couples TRBV7-2 to TRBJ2-7, with 10 bases fitting TRBD2. The CDR3 covers 15 residues. Losses at the gene ends were 5 bases for V and 2 bases for J; bases not matched to a gene: 6. Germline lookup yields CDR1 SGHTA and CDR2 FQGNSA. The CDR3 region has the DNA TGTGCCAGCAGCCTGAGCGGGGGGGGAGCCTACGAGCAGTACTTC. It is translated as CASSLSGGGAYEQYF.

The chain combines TRBV11-3 with TRBJ1-1, with D hard to call. The CDR3 extends over 13 amino acids. CDR1 and CDR2 from the germline V gene are SGHNT and YENEEA. V was clipped by 0 bases and J by 3 bases, with 5 bases between them. The CDR3 is CASSLDTDTEAFF. The CDR3 bases are TGTGCCAGCAGCTTAGATACAGACACTGAAGCTTTCTTT.

This rearrangement joins TRBV5-4 to TRBJ2-3, with no clear D. Germline V gene lookup returns CDR1 SGHNT and CDR2 YYREEE (reference sequence). Trimming removed 2 bases from V and 4 bases from J, with 14 bases in between. The CDR3 loop spans 15 amino acids. In DNA form, the CDR3 reads TGTGCCAGCAGCTTCTTGGGCAGGAACCCAGATACGCAGTATTTT. Its protein product is CASSFLGRNPDTQYF.

The chain links TRBV5-1 to TRBJ1-3; no definite D call. The CDR3 is made up of 13 amino acids. Trimming removed 1 base from V and 0 bases from J, with 2 bases in between. CDR1 and CDR2 (germline): SGHRS, YFSETQ. CDR3 loop: CASSLYSGNTIYF. DNA for the CDR3: TGCGCCAGCAGCTTGTACTCTGGAAACACCATATATTTT.

CDR3 in amino acids: CASSPFGTSEDNEQFF. DNA for the CDR3: TGTGCCAGCAGCCCTTTCGGGACTAGCGAAGACAATGAGCAGTTCTTC. This chain uses TRBV7-2 with TRBJ2-1; 10 nucleotides agree with TRBD2. Trimming removed 5 bases from V and 5 bases from J; junction bases left unmatched: 9. The CDR3 sequence is 16 residues long. CDR1 and CDR2 (germline): SGHTA, FQGNSA.

This clone was recorded once. This sequence joins TRBV15 and TRBJ1-2, with a possible D match to TRBD1 (5 bases). The CDR3 spans 13 residues. V was cut by 1 base and J by 10 bases, with 13 bases left in between. The V gene's germline CDR1 is LNHNV and CDR2 YYDKDF (reference sequence). CDR3 in DNA: TGTGCCACCAGCAGAGGTGGGCAGGGCGACTACACCTTC. Translating it yields CATSRGGQGDYTF.

The chain carries TRBV11-3 and TRBJ1-1; TRBD1 might be the D (5 bases). This CDR3 is built from 15 residues. CDR1 is SGHNT and CDR2 is YENEEA in the germline V gene. V was pared by 5 bases and J by 5 bases, with 18 bases between. The CDR3 protein is CASSPRGEPLTEAFF. The CDR3 nucleotides are TGTGCCAGCAGCCCCCGGGGGGAACCGTTGACTGAAGCTTTCTTT. Full variable domain (missing parts from reference TRBV11-3 and TRBJ1-1): EAGVVQSPRYKIIEKKQPVAFWCNPISGHNTLYWYLQNLGQGPELLIRYENEEAVDDSQLPKDRFSAERLKGVDSTLKIQPAELGDSAVYLCASSPRGEPLTEAFFGQGTRLTVV.

The chain combines TRBV14 with TRBJ2-7, with D hard to call. Trimming took 2 bases from V and 5 from J, leaving 10 bases between them. CDR3 length equals 13 residues. CDR1 SGHDN and CDR2 FVKESK come from the germline V gene. As DNA, the CDR3 is TGTGCCAGCAGCCAAACCTGGGCCGACGAGCAGTACTTC. This sequence encodes CASSQTWADEQYF.

This sequence joins TRBV27 and TRBJ2-6; no firm D call. The CDR3 loop spans 13 amino acids. In germline, CDR1 is MNHEY, CDR2 SMNVEV (reference sequence). V was trimmed by 8 bases and J by 0 bases, leaving 5 bases between them. CDR3 sequence (DNA): TGTGCCAGCGGCCTCTCTGGGGCCAACGTCCTGACTTTC. Translating gives CASGLSGANVLTF.

V is TRBV7-2 and J is TRBJ2-1, with 7 bases fitting TRBD1. Per the germline V gene, CDR1 is SGHTA and CDR2 is FQGNSA. The CDR3 sequence is 17 residues long. Germline trimming cut 5 bases from V and 6 bases from J; bases unmatched to any gene: 16. CDR3 in amino acids: CASSPDRASLMGNEQFF. The CDR3, as DNA: TGTGCCAGCAGCCCCGACAGGGCCAGTCTGATGGGCAATGAGCAGTTCTTC.

The chain employs TRBV7-2 and TRBJ1-2; 8 nucleotides line up with TRBD1. Trimming cost V 5 bases and J 5 bases; bases outside gene matches: 7. This CDR3 contains 14 residues. The germline V gene has CDR1 SGHTA and CDR2 FQGNSA. CDR3 DNA sequence: TGTGCCAGCAGCGTGGACAGGGACAGATATGGCTACACCTTC. This gives the protein CASSVDRDRYGYTF.

The chain has TRBV18 and TRBJ1-4; TRBD1 agrees at 7 bases. The CDR3 loop spans 15 amino acids. Germline CDR1 and CDR2: KGHSH and LQKENI. J was trimmed by 5 bases and V by 4 bases; bases with no gene match: 7. The CDR3 DNA reads TGTGCCAGCTCACGACAGGGAGAGGCGAATGAAAAACTGTTTTTT. Its protein product is CASSRQGEANEKLFF.

V gene TRBV2 combines with J gene TRBJ1-3; D gene ambiguous. V gave up 4 bases and J gave up 2 bases, with 12 bases separating them. CDR3 size: 15 residues. Per germline, CDR1 SNHLY and CDR2 FYNNEI. The CDR3 sequence: CASSALPSAGNTIYF. Written as DNA, the CDR3 is TGTGCCAGCAGTGCCCTCCCTAGCGCTGGAAACACCATATATTTT.

This chain joins TRBV30 and TRBJ2-6; 7 bases fit TRBD2. Germline loops: CDR1 GTSNPN, CDR2 SVGIG (reference sequence). J was trimmed by 5 bases and V by 4 bases; bases with no gene match: 5. CDR3 length: 14 amino acids. This CDR3 is CAWTVGGRANVLTF. CDR3 bases: TGTGCCTGGACCGTCGGGGGGAGGGCCAACGTCCTGACTTTC.

V and J are TRBV4-3 and TRBJ1-2, with a tentative D call TRBD1 (6 bases). The length of the CDR3 is 17 residues. V dropped 0 bases and J dropped 4 bases, with 18 bases sitting between them. The germline V gene has CDR1 LGHNA and CDR2 YSLEER. The CDR3 DNA sequence: TGCGCCAGCAGCCAAGATCTACGGGGGGGCGAAAGCTATGGCTACACCTTC. The encoded protein is CASSQDLRGGESYGYTF.

This clone appeared a few times. The rearrangement links TRBV20-1 to TRBJ1-5, with a tentative D call TRBD1 (6 bases). Germline CDR1 and CDR2: DFQATT and SNEGSKA (reference sequence). V was pared by 3 bases and J by 6 bases, with 18 bases between. This CDR3 has 15 amino acids. The chain's CDR3 is CSASGGQVGSQPQHF. The CDR3 bases are TGCAGTGCTAGTGGGGGGCAGGTTGGAAGTCAGCCCCAGCATTTT.

The gene calls are TRBV9 and TRBJ1-2; D may be TRBD1 (6 bases). Germline V lookup: CDR1 SGDLS, CDR2 YYNGEE. Trimming removed 0 bases at V and 9 bases at J, with 12 bases between. The CDR3 totals 13 residues. CDR3 bases: TGTGCCAGCAGCGTAGGTGGGGGCGGCAGCTACACCTTC. Translation: CASSVGGGGSYTF.

The CDR3 nucleotides read TGTGCCAGCAGGACAGGTAACACTGAAGCTTTCTTT. Encoded protein: CASRTGNTEAFF. The chain employs TRBV7-9 and TRBJ1-1, with D tentatively TRBD1 (6 bases). Germline CDR1 SEHNR, CDR2 FQNEAQ (reference sequence). The CDR3 length is 12 residues. Trimming shortened V by 6 bases and J by 2 bases, and 7 bases separated the two germline ends.